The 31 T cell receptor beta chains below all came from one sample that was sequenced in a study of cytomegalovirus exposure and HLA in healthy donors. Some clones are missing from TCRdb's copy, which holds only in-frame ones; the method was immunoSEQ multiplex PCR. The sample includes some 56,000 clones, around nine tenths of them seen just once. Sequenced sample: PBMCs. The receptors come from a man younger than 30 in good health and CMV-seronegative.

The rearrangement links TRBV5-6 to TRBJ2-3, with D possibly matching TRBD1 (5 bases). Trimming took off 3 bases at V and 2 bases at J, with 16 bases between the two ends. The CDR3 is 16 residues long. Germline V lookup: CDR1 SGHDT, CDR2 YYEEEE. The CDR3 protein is CASSSRAGQATDTQYF. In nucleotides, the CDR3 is TGTGCCAGCAGCTCGAGAGCTGGACAAGCCACAGATACGCAGTATTTT. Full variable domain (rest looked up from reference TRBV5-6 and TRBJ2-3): DAGVTQSPTHLIKTRGQQVTLRCSPKSGHDTVSWYQQALGQGPQFIFQYYEEEERQRGNFPDRFSGHQFPNYSSELNVNALLLGDSALYLCASSSRAGQATDTQYFGPGTRLTVL.

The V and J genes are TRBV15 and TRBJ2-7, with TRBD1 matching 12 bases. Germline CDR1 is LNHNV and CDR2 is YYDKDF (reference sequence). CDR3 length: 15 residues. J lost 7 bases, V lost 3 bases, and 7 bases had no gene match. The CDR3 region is CATSSPGQGAGEQYF. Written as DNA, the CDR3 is TGTGCCACCAGCAGCCCGGGACAGGGGGCGGGGGAGCAGTACTTC.

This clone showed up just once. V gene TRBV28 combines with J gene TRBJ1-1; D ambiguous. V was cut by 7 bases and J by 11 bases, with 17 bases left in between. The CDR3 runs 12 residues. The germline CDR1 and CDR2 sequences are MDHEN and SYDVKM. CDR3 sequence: CASTTSGGLAFF. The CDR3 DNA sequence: TGTGCCAGCACTACTTCAGGTGGGTTGGCTTTCTTT.

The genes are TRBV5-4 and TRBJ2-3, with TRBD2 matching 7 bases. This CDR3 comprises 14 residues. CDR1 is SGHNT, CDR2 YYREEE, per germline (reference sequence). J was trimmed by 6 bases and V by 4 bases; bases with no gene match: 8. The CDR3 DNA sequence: TGTGCCAGCAGCCGTGAGCGGGGCTGGGATACGCAGTATTTT. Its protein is CASSRERGWDTQYF.

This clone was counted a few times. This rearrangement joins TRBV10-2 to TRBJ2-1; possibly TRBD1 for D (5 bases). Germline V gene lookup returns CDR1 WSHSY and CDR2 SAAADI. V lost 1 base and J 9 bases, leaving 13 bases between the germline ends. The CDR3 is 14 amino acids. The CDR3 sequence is CASSELRGAAEQFF. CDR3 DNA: TGCGCCAGCAGTGAGTTGCGTGGGGCAGCTGAGCAGTTCTTC.

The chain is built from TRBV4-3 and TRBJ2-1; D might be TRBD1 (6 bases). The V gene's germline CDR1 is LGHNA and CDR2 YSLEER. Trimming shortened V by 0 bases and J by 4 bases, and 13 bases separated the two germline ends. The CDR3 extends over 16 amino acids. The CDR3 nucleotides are TGCGCCAGCAGCCAAGATTCAGGGACATTGTACAATGAGCAGTTCTTC. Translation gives CASSQDSGTLYNEQFF.

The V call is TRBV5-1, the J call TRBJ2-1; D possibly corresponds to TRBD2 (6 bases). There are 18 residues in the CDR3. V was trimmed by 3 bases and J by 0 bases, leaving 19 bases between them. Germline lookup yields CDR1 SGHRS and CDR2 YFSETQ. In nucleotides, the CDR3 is TGCGCCAGCAGCTCGGGACTTGACTACCGGAGCTCCTACAATGAGCAGTTCTTC. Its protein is CASSSGLDYRSSYNEQFF.

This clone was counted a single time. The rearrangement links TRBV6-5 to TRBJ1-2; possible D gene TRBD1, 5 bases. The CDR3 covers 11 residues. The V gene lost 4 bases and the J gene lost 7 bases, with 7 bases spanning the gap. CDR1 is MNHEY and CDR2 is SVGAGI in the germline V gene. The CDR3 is CASSWGGGYTF. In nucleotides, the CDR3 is TGTGCCAGCAGTTGGGGGGGTGGCTACACCTTC.

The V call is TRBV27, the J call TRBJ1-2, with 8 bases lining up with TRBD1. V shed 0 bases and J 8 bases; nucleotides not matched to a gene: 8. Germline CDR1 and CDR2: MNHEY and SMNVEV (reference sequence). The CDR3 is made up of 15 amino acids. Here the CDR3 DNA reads TGTGCCAGCAGTTTATCGCAGGGACAGGTTAACGGCTACACCTTC. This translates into CASSLSQGQVNGYTF.

The CDR3 sequence is CASSLSSSGANVLTF. The CDR3 DNA reads TGTGCCAGCAGTTTATCTAGCTCTGGGGCCAACGTCCTGACTTTC. This rearrangement joins TRBV27 to TRBJ2-6; no clear D gene. Germline CDR1 reads MNHEY; CDR2 reads SMNVEV (reference sequence). Trimming pared 0 bases from V and 0 bases from J, leaving 3 bases between. CDR3 length equals 15 residues.

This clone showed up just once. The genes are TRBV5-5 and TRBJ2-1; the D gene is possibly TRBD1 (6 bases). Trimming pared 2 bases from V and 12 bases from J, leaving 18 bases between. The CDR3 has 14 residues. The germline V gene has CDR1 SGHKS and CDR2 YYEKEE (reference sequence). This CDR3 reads CASSFVWGVRGQFF. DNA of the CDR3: TGTGCCAGCAGCTTTGTATGGGGAGTCAGGGGGCAGTTCTTC.

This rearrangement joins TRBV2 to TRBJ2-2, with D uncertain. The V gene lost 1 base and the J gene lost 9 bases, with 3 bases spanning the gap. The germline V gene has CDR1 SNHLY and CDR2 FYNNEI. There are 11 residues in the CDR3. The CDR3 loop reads CASSEGRELFF. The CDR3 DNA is TGTGCCAGCAGTGAAGGGCGGGAGCTGTTTTTT.

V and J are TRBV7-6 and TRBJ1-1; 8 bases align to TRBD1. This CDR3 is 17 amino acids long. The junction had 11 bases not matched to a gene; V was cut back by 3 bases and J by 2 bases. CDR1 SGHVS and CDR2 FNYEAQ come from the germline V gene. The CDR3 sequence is CASSFSFGTGQNTEAFF. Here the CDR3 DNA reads TGTGCCAGCAGCTTCTCGTTCGGGACAGGCCAAAACACTGAAGCTTTCTTT.

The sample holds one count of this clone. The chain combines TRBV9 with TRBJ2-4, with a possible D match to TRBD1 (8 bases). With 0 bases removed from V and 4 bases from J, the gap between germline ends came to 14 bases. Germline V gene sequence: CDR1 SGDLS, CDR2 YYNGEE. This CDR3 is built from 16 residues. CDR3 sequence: CASSVAGGQGKNIQYF. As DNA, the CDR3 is TGTGCCAGCAGCGTAGCGGGAGGACAGGGAAAAAACATTCAGTACTTC.

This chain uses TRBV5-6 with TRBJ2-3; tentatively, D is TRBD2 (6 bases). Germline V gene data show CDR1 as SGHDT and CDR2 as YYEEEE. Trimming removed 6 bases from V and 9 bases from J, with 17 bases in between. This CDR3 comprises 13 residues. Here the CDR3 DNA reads TGTGCCAGCACCCCGGACCATGGGGGGACGCAGTATTTT. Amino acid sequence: CASTPDHGGTQYF.

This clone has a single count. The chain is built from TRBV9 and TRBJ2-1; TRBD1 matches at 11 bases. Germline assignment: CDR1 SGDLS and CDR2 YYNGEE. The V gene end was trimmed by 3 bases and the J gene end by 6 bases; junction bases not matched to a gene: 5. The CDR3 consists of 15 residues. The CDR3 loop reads CASSETGTGGNEQFF. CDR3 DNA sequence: TGTGCCAGCAGCGAAACCGGGACAGGGGGCAATGAGCAGTTCTTC.

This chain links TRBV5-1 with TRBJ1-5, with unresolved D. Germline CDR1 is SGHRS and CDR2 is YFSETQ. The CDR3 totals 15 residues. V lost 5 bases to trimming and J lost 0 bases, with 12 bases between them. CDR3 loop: CASREGINSNQPQHF. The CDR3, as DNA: TGCGCCAGCAGGGAGGGAATCAATAGCAATCAGCCCCAGCATTTT.

The CDR3 loop is CSVGQGYGYTF. CDR3 DNA: TGCAGCGTAGGGCAGGGTTATGGCTACACCTTC. The V gene is TRBV29-1, the J gene TRBJ1-2; tentative D call: TRBD1 (5 bases). V dropped 6 bases and J dropped 5 bases, with 10 bases sitting between them. This CDR3 is built from 11 residues. Looked up from germline, CDR1 is SQVTM and CDR2 is ANQGSEA.

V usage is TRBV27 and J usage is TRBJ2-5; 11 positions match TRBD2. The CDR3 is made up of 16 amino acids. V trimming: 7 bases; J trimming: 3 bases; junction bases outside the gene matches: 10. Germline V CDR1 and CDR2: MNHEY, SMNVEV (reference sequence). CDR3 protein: CASNLIPGLAEETQYF. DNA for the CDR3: TGTGCCAGCAATCTTATCCCGGGACTAGCGGAAGAGACCCAGTACTTC.

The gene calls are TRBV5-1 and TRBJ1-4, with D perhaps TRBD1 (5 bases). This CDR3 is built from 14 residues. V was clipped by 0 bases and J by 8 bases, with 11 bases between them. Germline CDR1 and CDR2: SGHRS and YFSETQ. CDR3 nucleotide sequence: TGCGCCAGCAGCTTGGCTGCAGGGAAGGAAAAACTGTTTTTT. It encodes CASSLAAGKEKLFF.

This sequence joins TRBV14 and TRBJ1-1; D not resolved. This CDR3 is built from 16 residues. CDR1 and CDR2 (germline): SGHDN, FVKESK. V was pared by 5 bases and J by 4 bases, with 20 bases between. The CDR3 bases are TGTGCCAGCAGCGAACCCCATCGAGGAATGGGCACTGAAGCTTTCTTT. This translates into CASSEPHRGMGTEAFF.

CDR3 in amino acids: CASNRGASNTGELFF. CDR3 nucleotide sequence: TGTGCCAGCAATCGCGGGGCTTCGAACACCGGGGAGCTGTTTTTT. V gene TRBV7-9 combines with J gene TRBJ2-2; a possible D gene is TRBD2 (6 bases). The germline gives CDR1 SEHNR, CDR2 FQNEAQ (reference sequence). The CDR3 loop spans 15 amino acids. Trimming took 7 bases from V and 0 from J, leaving 12 bases between them.

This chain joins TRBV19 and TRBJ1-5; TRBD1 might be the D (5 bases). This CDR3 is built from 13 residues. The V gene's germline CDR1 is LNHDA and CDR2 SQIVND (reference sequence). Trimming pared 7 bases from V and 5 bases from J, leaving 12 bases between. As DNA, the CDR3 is TGTGCCAGTAATCTCGGGGGACATCAGCCCCAGCATTTT. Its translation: CASNLGGHQPQHF.

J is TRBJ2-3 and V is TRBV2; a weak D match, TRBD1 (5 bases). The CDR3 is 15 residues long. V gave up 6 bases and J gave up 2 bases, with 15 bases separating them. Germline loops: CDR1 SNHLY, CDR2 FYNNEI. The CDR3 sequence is CASRDQGIHTDTQYF. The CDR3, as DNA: TGTGCCAGCAGGGATCAGGGCATTCACACAGATACGCAGTATTTT.

This CDR3 reads CASSLEGRAEAFF. The DNA for the CDR3 is TGTGCCAGCAGCTTGGAGGGAAGGGCTGAAGCTTTCTTT. V gene TRBV11-2 combines with J gene TRBJ1-1; no clear D gene. CDR1 SGHAT and CDR2 FQNNGV come from the germline V gene. V was shortened by 3 bases and J by 6 bases, with 11 bases between the two germline ends. This CDR3 comprises 13 residues.

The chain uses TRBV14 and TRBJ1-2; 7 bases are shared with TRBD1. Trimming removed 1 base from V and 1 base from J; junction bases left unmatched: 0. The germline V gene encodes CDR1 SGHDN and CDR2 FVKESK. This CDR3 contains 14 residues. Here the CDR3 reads CASSQGQGNYGYTF. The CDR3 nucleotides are TGTGCCAGCAGCCAAGGACAGGGTAACTATGGCTACACCTTC.

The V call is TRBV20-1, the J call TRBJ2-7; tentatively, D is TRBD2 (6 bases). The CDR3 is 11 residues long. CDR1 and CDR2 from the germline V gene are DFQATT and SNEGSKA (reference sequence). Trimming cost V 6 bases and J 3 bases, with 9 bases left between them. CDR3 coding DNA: TGCAGTGCCCGGGGAGGCTACGAGCAGTACTTC. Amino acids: CSARGGYEQYF.

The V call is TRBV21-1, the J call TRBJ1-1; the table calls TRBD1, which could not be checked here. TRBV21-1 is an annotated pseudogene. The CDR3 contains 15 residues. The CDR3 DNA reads TGTGCCAGCAGCAAAGAGTGGCAGGGGGCGGGTGAAGCTTTCTTT. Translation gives CASSKEWQGAGEAFF.

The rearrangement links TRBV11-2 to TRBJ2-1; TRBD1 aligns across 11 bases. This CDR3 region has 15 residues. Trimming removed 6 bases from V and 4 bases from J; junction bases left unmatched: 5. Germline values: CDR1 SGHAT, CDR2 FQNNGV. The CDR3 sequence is CASSNGQGAYNEQFF. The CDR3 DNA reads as TGTGCCAGCAGTAACGGACAGGGGGCATACAATGAGCAGTTCTTC.

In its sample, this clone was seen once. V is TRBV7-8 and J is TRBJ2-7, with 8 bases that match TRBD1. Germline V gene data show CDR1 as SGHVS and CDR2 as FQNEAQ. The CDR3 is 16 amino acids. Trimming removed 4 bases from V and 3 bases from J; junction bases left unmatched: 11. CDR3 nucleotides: TGTGCCAGCAGCTCAGGAGAACAGGGGGGATTCTACGAGCAGTACTTC. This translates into CASSSGEQGGFYEQYF.

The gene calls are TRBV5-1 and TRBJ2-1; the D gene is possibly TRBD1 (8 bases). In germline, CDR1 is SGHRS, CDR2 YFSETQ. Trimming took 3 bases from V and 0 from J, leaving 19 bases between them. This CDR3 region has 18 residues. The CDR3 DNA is TGCGCCAGCAGCTCTGAAGGACAGGGACTAAGCTCCTACAATGAGCAGTTCTTC. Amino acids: CASSSEGQGLSSYNEQFF.